Below are 32 T cell receptor beta chains sequenced from a single sample in a study of naive and memory T cell subsets. An equimolar mix of two oligonucleotides served as the beta constant-region primer for TRBC1 and TRBC2. Each CDR3 protein is one row after TCRdb ran MiXCR on the UMI-ligation and nested PCR reads. The table lists about 85,000 distinct CDR3 sequences, about an eighth of them singletons, with 0.9% to 0.95% in the top ten. Source material: central memory CD4+ T cells from blood. These receptor sequences come from a human donor in good health.

This chain connects TRBV28 to TRBJ2-5; TRBD1 agrees at 9 bases. After removal of 5 bases from V and 4 bases from J, the junction contained 11 bases not matched to a gene. Germline CDR1 reads MDHEN; CDR2 reads SYDVKM. The length of the CDR3 is 16 residues. The CDR3 DNA reads as TGTGCCAGCAGTGACCGGCAGGGACAGGGATCAGAGACCCAGTACTTC. It codes for CASSDRQGQGSETQYF.

This clonotype has a count of ten or more. This rearrangement joins TRBV21-1 to TRBJ2-7; the table's D call of TRBD2 was not tested on the DNA. TRBV21-1 is noted as a pseudogene. This CDR3 is built from 16 residues. This chain's CDR3 is CASSKSSARLKHEQYF. The CDR3 DNA reads as TGTGCCAGCAGCAAATCTAGCGCGAGATTAAAGCACGAGCAGTACTTC.

The chain employs TRBV3-1 and TRBJ2-5, with 11 bases aligning to TRBD2. V trimming: 0 bases; J trimming: 4 bases; junction bases outside the gene matches: 13. The CDR3 contains 19 residues. The germline gives CDR1 LGHDT, CDR2 YNNKEL (reference sequence). The CDR3: CASSQDATSGKGSRETQYF. Written as DNA, the CDR3 is TGTGCCAGCAGCCAAGACGCGACTAGCGGGAAAGGATCACGAGAGACCCAGTACTTC.

This clonotype was counted ten times or more. The chain employs TRBV2 and TRBJ2-5, with D possibly matching TRBD1 (6 bases). V was clipped by 4 bases and J by 8 bases, with 8 bases between them. CDR1 SNHLY and CDR2 FYNNEI come from the germline V gene. The CDR3 covers 11 residues. As DNA, the CDR3 is TGTGCCAGCAGTGGGACAGAAACCCAGTACTTC. Translating gives CASSGTETQYF.

The J gene is TRBJ1-5, the V gene TRBV10-3; D might be TRBD1 (6 bases). The V gene's germline CDR1 is ENHRY and CDR2 SYGVKD. This CDR3 comprises 15 residues. V was trimmed by 2 bases and J by 6 bases, leaving 14 bases between them. The chain's CDR3 is CAISEASGRGQPQHF. CDR3 coding DNA: TGTGCCATCAGTGAGGCGTCGGGCAGGGGTCAGCCCCAGCATTTT.

This clonotype was seen many times. CDR3 protein: CASSAYLNTEAFF. The CDR3 DNA reads as TGTGCCAGCAGTGCGTACTTGAACACTGAAGCTTTCTTT. The chain links TRBV12-3 or TRBV12-4 to TRBJ1-1; D call uncertain. The ends were cut back, 5 bases at V and 0 bases at J, with 7 bases in the middle. The CDR3 extends over 13 amino acids.

Only a few counts were recorded for this clonotype. CDR3 DNA sequence: TGTGCCCGAGGAATCAACAGGACGAATTACTCCGAGCAGTACTTC. It encodes CARGINRTNYSEQYF. The chain joins TRBV27 to TRBJ2-7; maybe TRBD1 (5 bases). V lost 11 bases and J 6 bases, leaving 26 bases between the germline ends. The CDR3 loop spans 15 amino acids. From germline, CDR1 is MNHEY and CDR2 SMNVEV (reference sequence).

The CDR3 region is CASSFVGGAVQPQHF. For the CDR3, the DNA is TGTGCCAGCAGTTTTGTAGGGGGGGCAGTGCAGCCCCAGCATTTT. The chain uses TRBV12-3 or TRBV12-4 and TRBJ1-5, with D possibly TRBD1 on 6 matching bases. Trimming cost V 3 bases and J 7 bases, with 16 bases left between them. The CDR3 loop spans 15 amino acids.

Many counts were recorded for this clonotype. The rearrangement links TRBV6-1 to TRBJ2-5; either TRBD1 or TRBD2 may supply D (5 bases each). There are 14 residues in the CDR3. Trimming stripped 7 bases from V and 5 bases from J, with 17 bases between. From germline, CDR1 is MNHNS and CDR2 SASEGT. The CDR3 DNA sequence: TGTGCCAGCACCGATCGGGGCGGGCGGGAGACCCAGTACTTC. This sequence encodes CASTDRGGRETQYF.

This clonotype occurred a few times. This chain connects TRBV20-1 to TRBJ2-7; 8 nucleotides agree with TRBD2. V trimming: 0 bases; J trimming: 9 bases; junction bases outside the gene matches: 16. The CDR3 contains 16 residues. CDR1 and CDR2 (germline): DFQATT, SNEGSKA (reference sequence). As DNA, the CDR3 is TGCAGTGCTAGAGATCCTGGGCGCAGCGGGAGACTGGGGCAGTACTTC. Protein product: CSARDPGRSGRLGQYF.

This clonotype turned up a few times. V is TRBV20-1 and J is TRBJ2-1; TRBD1 or TRBD2 may be the D gene (5 bases each). Trimming left V 5 bases short and J 10 bases short, with 21 bases between. Germline V CDR1 and CDR2: DFQATT, SNEGSKA (reference sequence). CDR3 length: 14 amino acids. Here the CDR3 DNA reads TGCAGTGCTGGCCGGGACGGTGGTACGAAGGAGCAGTTCTTC. Translation gives CSAGRDGGTKEQFF.

The genes are TRBV7-9 and TRBJ2-1; D is perhaps TRBD1 or TRBD2 (5 bases each). V lost 6 bases and J lost 5, with 14 bases in between. Per the germline V gene, CDR1 is SEHNR and CDR2 is FQNEAQ (reference sequence). The CDR3 contains 14 residues. This CDR3 is CASSRPGADNEQFF. CDR3 nucleotide sequence: TGTGCCAGCAGTCGGCCCGGGGCGGACAATGAGCAGTTCTTC.

This clonotype was counted many times. The rearrangement joins TRBV19 to TRBJ2-1, with TRBD2 matching 9 bases. Per germline, CDR1 LNHDA and CDR2 SQIVND (reference sequence). The CDR3 is 16 amino acids. V shed 6 bases, J shed 8 bases, and the junction held 14 bases outside the gene matches. For the CDR3, the DNA is TGTGCCAGTAGCTTAGGTAGTGCTAGCGGGAAGGATGAGCAGTTCTTC. It codes for CASSLGSASGKDEQFF.

In this sample, this clonotype turned up a few times. The chain combines TRBV6-5 with TRBJ1-3; no definite D call. V lost 4 bases to trimming and J lost 3 bases, with 10 bases between them. Germline assignment: CDR1 MNHEY and CDR2 SVGAGI. The CDR3 sequence is 14 residues long. CDR3 nucleotide sequence: TGTGCCAGCAGTTTGCGTGGTTTTGGAAACACCATATATTTT. This gives the protein CASSLRGFGNTIYF.

In its sample, this clonotype was seen a few times. The chain couples TRBV6-4 to TRBJ1-1; 8 bases fit TRBD1. In germline, CDR1 is MRHNA, CDR2 SNTAGT. V lost 6 bases, J lost 6 bases, and 3 bases stayed unmatched. The CDR3 sequence is 12 residues long. Written as DNA, the CDR3 is TGTGCCAGCAGCGGACAGGGTGCTGAAGCTTTCTTT. Translated, it gives CASSGQGAEAFF.

This clonotype appeared a few times. The CDR3 DNA reads TGTGCCAGCAGTTGGGGACAGGGGCTAACTTCTAACTATGGCTACACCTTC. It specifies CASSWGQGLTSNYGYTF. The chain recombines TRBV6-5 with TRBJ1-2; 10 nucleotides match TRBD1. Germline V CDR1 and CDR2: MNHEY, SVGAGI. The ends lost 4 bases at V and 0 bases at J; junction bases unmatched: 8. CDR3 length equals 17 residues.

The rearrangement joins TRBV7-8 to TRBJ2-2; D unclear. The V gene lost 4 bases and the J gene lost 6 bases, with 18 bases spanning the gap. The CDR3 totals 16 residues. Germline V gene lookup returns CDR1 SGHVS and CDR2 FQNEAQ. The CDR3 loop reads CASSSYNLESSGELFF. The CDR3 DNA reads as TGTGCCAGCAGCTCCTACAACCTAGAATCATCCGGGGAGCTGTTTTTT.

V and J are TRBV11-2 and TRBJ1-4; no clear D. Germline V gene sequence: CDR1 SGHAT, CDR2 FQNNGV. CDR3 length equals 15 residues. Trimming shortened V by 1 base and J by 4 bases, and 10 bases separated the two germline ends. The CDR3 region has the DNA TGTGCCAGCAGCTTAGGCCAGTCCTATAATGAAAAACTGTTTTTT. Amino acid sequence: CASSLGQSYNEKLFF. Full variable domain (rest looked up from reference TRBV11-2 and TRBJ1-4): EAGVAQSPRYKIIEKRQSVAFWCNPISGHATLYWYQQILGQGPKLLIQFQNNGVVDDSQLPKDRFSAERLKGVDSTLKIQPAKLEDSAVYLCASSLGQSYNEKLFFGSGTQLSVL.

The chain couples TRBV20-1 to TRBJ1-3; D unresolved. V was cut by 5 bases and J by 3 bases, with 11 bases left in between. This CDR3 spans 13 amino acids. Germline CDR1 is DFQATT and CDR2 is SNEGSKA (reference sequence). The CDR3: CSAPMSFGNTIYF. CDR3 coding DNA: TGCAGTGCTCCCATGAGCTTTGGAAACACCATATATTTT.

The rearrangement links TRBV2 to TRBJ2-1; tentative D call: TRBD2 (7 bases). CDR3 length: 14 residues. The V end lost 4 bases, the J end lost 2 bases, and 9 bases lay between the germline ends. Germline CDR1 and CDR2: SNHLY and FYNNEI. CDR3 sequence reads: CASSGEGAYNEQFF. The CDR3 bases are TGTGCCAGCAGTGGGGAGGGGGCCTACAATGAGCAGTTCTTC.

This clonotype was observed a handful of times. V and J are TRBV6-2 or TRBV6-3 and TRBJ2-1; 7 bases line up with TRBD2. The germline gives CDR1 MNHEY, CDR2 SVGEGT. This CDR3 has 11 residues. Trimming at V came to 7 bases and at J to 8 bases, leaving 2 bases not matched to a gene. The CDR3 region has the DNA TGTGCCAGCACTACTAGCGATGAGCAGTTCTTC. Translated: CASTTSDEQFF.

The gene calls are TRBV5-1 and TRBJ2-7; 7 bases are a match to TRBD1. Germline CDR1 SGHRS, CDR2 YFSETQ. Trimming removed 3 bases from V and 6 bases from J; junction bases left unmatched: 3. The CDR3 totals 12 residues. Here the CDR3 DNA reads TGCGCCAGCAGCTCTGCAGGGGGCGAGCAGTACTTC. It translates to CASSSAGGEQYF. The full variable domain, rest sourced from reference TRBV5-1 and TRBJ2-7, is KAGVTQTPRYLIKTRGQQVTLSCSPISGHRSVSWYQQTPGQGLQFLFEYFSETQRNKGNFPGRFSGRQFSNSRSEMNVSTLELGDSALYLCASSSAGGEQYFGPGTRLTVT.

This clonotype was picked up a small number of times. The gene calls are TRBV7-3 and TRBJ2-3; maybe TRBD1 (7 bases). V was clipped by 5 bases and J by 10 bases, with 13 bases between them. There are 12 residues in the CDR3. Germline lookup yields CDR1 SGHTA and CDR2 FQGTGA. In DNA, the CDR3 is TGTGCCAGCAGCAATACAGGGGAGGCGCAGTATTTT. Its translation: CASSNTGEAQYF.

This clonotype turned up a few times. This chain's CDR3 is CASSVRGLSSYNEQFF. The CDR3 nucleotides read TGTGCCAGCAGTGTCAGGGGACTGAGCTCCTACAATGAGCAGTTCTTC. The chain recombines TRBV2 with TRBJ2-1; D assignment may be TRBD1 or TRBD2 (6 bases each). Germline-derived CDR1 and CDR2 are SNHLY and FYNNEI. The CDR3 extends over 16 amino acids. The germline V and J ends were trimmed by 4 bases and 0 bases, with 13 bases remaining between them.

This clonotype was found many times. J is TRBJ2-1 and V is TRBV19; the match to TRBD2 covers 13 bases. There are 16 residues in the CDR3. Germline V gene data show CDR1 as LNHDA and CDR2 as SQIVND (reference sequence). V was clipped by 4 bases and J by 7 bases; unmatched bases: 7. In DNA form, the CDR3 reads TGTGCCAGTAGTACAACTAGCGGGAGGGCCAGAAATGAGCAGTTCTTC. Translated, it gives CASSTTSGRARNEQFF.

This clonotype showed up just a few times. The V and J genes are TRBV29-1 and TRBJ2-1, with 9 positions matching TRBD2. V was clipped by 7 bases and J by 8 bases; unmatched bases: 3. This CDR3 is 11 amino acids long. Germline values: CDR1 SQVTM, CDR2 ANQGSEA. CDR3: CSGEREDEQFF. CDR3 sequence (DNA): TGCAGCGGGGAGCGGGAGGATGAGCAGTTCTTC.

Ten or more counts support this clonotype. The gene calls are TRBV7-8 and TRBJ1-6; no definite D call. The CDR3 has 12 amino acids. V lost 5 bases, J lost 6 bases, and 5 bases lay in between. CDR1 is SGHVS and CDR2 is FQNEAQ in the germline V gene. The CDR3 spells CASSLLNSPLHF. The CDR3 nucleotides are TGTGCCAGCAGCCTGCTTAATTCACCCCTCCACTTT.

V gene TRBV11-2 combines with J gene TRBJ2-7; D gene unclear. V gave up 5 bases and J gave up 6 bases, with 14 bases separating them. Germline V gene sequence: CDR1 SGHAT, CDR2 FQNNGV. This CDR3 is built from 13 residues. In DNA, the CDR3 is TGTGCCAGCAGCCCCGTGTGGGTGGGCGAGCAGTACTTC. Protein product: CASSPVWVGEQYF.

The CDR3 protein is CASSPQPTSEQFF. Here the CDR3 DNA reads TGTGCCAGCAGCCCACAACCTACGAGTGAGCAGTTCTTC. The chain has TRBV7-3 and TRBJ2-1; D is undetermined. The CDR3 is made up of 13 amino acids. Per the germline V gene, CDR1 is SGHTA and CDR2 is FQGTGA. V lost 5 bases and J 9 bases, leaving 14 bases between the germline ends. The variable domain in full, with the rest retrieved from reference TRBV7-3 and TRBJ2-1, is GAGVSQTPSNKVTEKGKYVELRCDPISGHTALYWYRQSLGQGPEFLIYFQGTGAADDSGLPNDRFFAVRPEGSVSTLKIQRTERGDSAVYLCASSPQPTSEQFFGPGTRLTVL.

This clonotype was recorded once. The CDR3 loop is CAWSVAEYEQYF. The DNA of the CDR3 is TGTGCCTGGAGTGTAGCGGAGTACGAGCAGTACTTC. The chain is built from TRBV30 and TRBJ2-7; weak D call: TRBD2 (5 bases). Between the trimmed V and J ends, which lost 0 bases and 4 bases, there was a span of 7 bases. The V gene's germline CDR1 is GTSNPN and CDR2 SVGIG (reference sequence). This CDR3 has 12 residues.

The chain combines TRBV2 with TRBJ2-3; the D is unclear. Trimming took 11 bases from V and 4 from J, leaving 16 bases between them. The CDR3 runs to 13 residues. CDR1 and CDR2 from the germline V gene are SNHLY and FYNNEI. DNA of the CDR3: TGTGCCGATAAGTCGTCATCCGCAGATACGCAGTATTTT. It yields the protein CADKSSSADTQYF.

This clonotype was seen only a few times. The chain carries TRBV6-5 and TRBJ2-6; D unclear. The germline V gene encodes CDR1 MNHEY and CDR2 SVGAGI. Trimming stripped 4 bases from V and 1 base from J, with 11 bases between. There are 16 residues in the CDR3. CDR3 in DNA: TGTGCCAGCAGTTCAAGTTCGAGGTCTGGGGCCAACGTCCTGACTTTC. As protein: CASSSSSRSGANVLTF.